One sample yielded the 12 T cell receptor beta chains listed below, sequenced in a study of shared clonotypes between healthy human individuals. Sequenced by immunoSEQ multiplex PCR; TCRdb stores in-frame clones only, minus some. The data show around 500,000 clones, with 70% to 80% seen just once and about 12% held by the top ten. The sample comprised PBMCs. The receptors originated from a woman in her forties in good health. Some clones in this sample may be carry-over from other donors' samples.

This chain joins TRBV19 and TRBJ2-1; no clear D. V was pared by 0 bases and J by 1 base, with 4 bases between. Germline V gene data show CDR1 as LNHDA and CDR2 as SQIVND (reference sequence). CDR3 length: 14 amino acids. The CDR3 DNA follows: TGTGCCAGTAGTATAGAGGGGTCCTACAATGAGCAGTTCTTC. It translates to CASSIEGSYNEQFF.

The CDR3 sequence: CASSLALGPYEQYF. CDR3 in DNA: TGCGCCAGCAGCTTGGCCTTGGGGCCCTACGAGCAGTACTTC. This chain links TRBV5-1 with TRBJ2-7; D is perhaps TRBD1 (5 bases). The CDR3 spans 14 residues. CDR1 and CDR2 (germline): SGHRS, YFSETQ. Trimming shortened V by 0 bases and J by 2 bases, and 9 bases separated the two germline ends.

The chain couples TRBV29-1 to TRBJ2-7; 8 positions agree with TRBD1. The length of the CDR3 is 11 residues. The germline V gene encodes CDR1 SQVTM and CDR2 ANQGSEA. V lost 8 bases to trimming and J lost 7 bases; unmatched junction nucleotides: 7. DNA for the CDR3: TGCAGCACATACAGGGGGAGGGAGCAGTACTTC. Translating gives CSTYRGREQYF.

This sequence joins TRBV7-3 and TRBJ2-2; D remains ambiguous. V lost 1 base and J lost 4, with 13 bases in between. The CDR3 loop spans 16 amino acids. The germline gives CDR1 SGHTA, CDR2 FQGTGA. The CDR3, as DNA: TGTGCCAGCAGCTTAATATCCCAGGATCCCACCGGGGAGCTGTTTTTT. It translates to CASSLISQDPTGELFF.

The chain joins TRBV6-6 to TRBJ2-3, with 7 bases fitting TRBD1. This CDR3 contains 13 residues. CDR1 is MNHNY and CDR2 is SVGAGI in the germline V gene (reference sequence). J gave up 2 bases and V 8 bases, and 4 bases lay outside the gene matches. CDR3: CASGTVPTDTQYF. DNA of the CDR3: TGTGCCAGCGGGACAGTCCCCACAGATACGCAGTATTTT.

V gene TRBV27 combines with J gene TRBJ2-5, with 7 bases matching TRBD1. The CDR3 loop spans 13 amino acids. Germline assignment: CDR1 MNHEY and CDR2 SMNVEV (reference sequence). V lost 6 bases to trimming and J lost 4 bases; unmatched junction nucleotides: 5. As DNA, the CDR3 is TGTGCCAGCAGGAGGGGGCTCGGAGAGACCCAGTACTTC. Encoded protein: CASRRGLGETQYF.

The chain has TRBV6-1 and TRBJ1-3; D is ambiguous. The CDR3 covers 15 residues. V gave up 6 bases and J gave up 0 bases, with 12 bases separating them. Germline V lookup: CDR1 MNHNS, CDR2 SASEGT. The CDR3 loop is CASRSTANSGNTIYF. CDR3 DNA sequence: TGTGCCAGCAGGAGCACAGCGAACTCTGGAAACACCATATATTTT.

The chain recombines TRBV6-1 with TRBJ2-1; 7 bases fit TRBD2. CDR3 length: 15 residues. After removal of 6 bases from V and 9 bases from J, the junction contained 14 bases not matched to a gene. Germline V gene lookup returns CDR1 MNHNS and CDR2 SASEGT. CDR3: CASSPQKRDQTEQFF. The DNA for the CDR3 is TGTGCCAGCAGCCCCCAAAAGCGGGACCAAACTGAGCAGTTCTTC.

The chain's CDR3 is CASSLRLAYNEQFF. The CDR3 DNA is TGTGCCAGCAGTTTGAGACTAGCCTACAATGAGCAGTTCTTC. The rearrangement links TRBV2 to TRBJ2-1, with D maybe TRBD2 (6 bases). The CDR3 runs to 14 residues. Trimming took 5 bases from V and 2 from J, leaving 10 bases between them. In germline, CDR1 is SNHLY, CDR2 FYNNEI.

This chain uses TRBV7-6 with TRBJ2-5; D is unclear. The CDR3 contains 16 residues. The V gene lost 1 base and the J gene lost 5 bases, with 17 bases spanning the gap. Germline-derived CDR1 and CDR2 are SGHVS and FNYEAQ. CDR3 nucleotide sequence: TGTGCCAGCAGCTTAGTAATATCCACAGTTCAGGAGACCCAGTACTTC. It is translated as CASSLVISTVQETQYF.

The CDR3 region is CASSPGPGGSYEQYF. CDR3 coding DNA: TGTGCCAGCTCACCCGGACCCGGGGGCTCCTACGAGCAGTACTTC. The chain has TRBV18 and TRBJ2-7, with TRBD2 as a possible D gene (6 bases). The CDR3 contains 15 residues. Looked up from germline, CDR1 is KGHSH and CDR2 is LQKENI. V lost 3 bases, J lost 0 bases, and 12 bases lay in between. The entire variable domain, with the rest obtained from reference TRBV18 and TRBJ2-7, is as follows: NAGVMQNPRHLVRRRGQEARLRCSPMKGHSHVYWYRQLPEEGLKFMVYLQKENIIDESGMPKERFSAEFPKEGPSILRIQQVVRGDSAAYFCASSPGPGGSYEQYFGPGTRLTVT.

The genes are TRBV28 and TRBJ2-7; 9 bases are a match to TRBD2. The length of the CDR3 is 15 residues. Germline V gene data show CDR1 as MDHEN and CDR2 as SYDVKM. Trimming took 4 bases from V and 3 from J; bases not matched to a gene: 7. This chain's CDR3 is CASSSPNSGSYEQYF. The CDR3 nucleotides read TGTGCCAGCAGTTCCCCTAATAGCGGGAGCTACGAGCAGTACTTC. Filled out from reference TRBV28 and TRBJ2-7, the complete variable domain reads DVKVTQSSRYLVKRTGEKVFLECVQDMDHENMFWYRQDPGLGLRLIYFSYDVKMKEKGDIPEGYSVSREKKERFSLILESASTNQTSMYLCASSSPNSGSYEQYFGPGTRLTVT.